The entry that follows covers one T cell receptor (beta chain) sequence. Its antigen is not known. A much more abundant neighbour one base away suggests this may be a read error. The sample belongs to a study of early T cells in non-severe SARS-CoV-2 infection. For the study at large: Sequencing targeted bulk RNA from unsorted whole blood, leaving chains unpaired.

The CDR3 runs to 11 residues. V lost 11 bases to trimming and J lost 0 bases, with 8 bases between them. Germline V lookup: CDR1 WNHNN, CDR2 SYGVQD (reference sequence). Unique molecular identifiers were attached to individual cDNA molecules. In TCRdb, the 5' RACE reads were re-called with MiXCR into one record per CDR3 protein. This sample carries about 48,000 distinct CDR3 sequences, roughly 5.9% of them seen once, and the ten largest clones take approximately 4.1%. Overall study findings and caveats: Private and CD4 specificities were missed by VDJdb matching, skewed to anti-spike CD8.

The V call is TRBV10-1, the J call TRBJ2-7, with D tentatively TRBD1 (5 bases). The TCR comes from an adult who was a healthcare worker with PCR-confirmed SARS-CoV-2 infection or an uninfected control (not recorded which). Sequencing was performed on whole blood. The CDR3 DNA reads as TGCGCCGACAGCACCTCCTACGAGCAGTACTTC. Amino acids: CADSTSYEQYF.